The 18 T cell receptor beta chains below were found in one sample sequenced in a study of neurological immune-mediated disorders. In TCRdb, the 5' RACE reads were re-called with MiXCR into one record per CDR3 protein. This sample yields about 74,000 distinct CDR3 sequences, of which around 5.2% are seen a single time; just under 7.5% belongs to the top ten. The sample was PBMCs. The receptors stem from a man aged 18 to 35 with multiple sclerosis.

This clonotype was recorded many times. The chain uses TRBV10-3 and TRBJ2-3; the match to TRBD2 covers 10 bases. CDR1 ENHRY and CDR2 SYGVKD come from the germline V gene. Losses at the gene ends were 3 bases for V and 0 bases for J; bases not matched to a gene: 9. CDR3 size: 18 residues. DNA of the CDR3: TGTGCCATCAGTGACCCCAACTTAGCGGGGGGCAGCACAGATACGCAGTATTTT. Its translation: CAISDPNLAGGSTDTQYF.

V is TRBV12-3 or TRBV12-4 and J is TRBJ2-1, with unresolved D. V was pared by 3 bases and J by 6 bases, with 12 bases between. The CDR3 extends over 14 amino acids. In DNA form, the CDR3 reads TGTGCCAGCAGTTTGAGTCCCCCGGCCAATGAGCAGTTCTTC. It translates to CASSLSPPANEQFF.

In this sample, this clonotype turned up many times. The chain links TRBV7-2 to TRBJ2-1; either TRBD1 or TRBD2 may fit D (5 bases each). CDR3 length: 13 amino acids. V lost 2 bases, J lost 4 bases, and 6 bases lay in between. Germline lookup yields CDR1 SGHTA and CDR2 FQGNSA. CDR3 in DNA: TGTGCCAGCAGCTTATGGGGGTACAATGAGCAGTTCTTC. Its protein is CASSLWGYNEQFF.

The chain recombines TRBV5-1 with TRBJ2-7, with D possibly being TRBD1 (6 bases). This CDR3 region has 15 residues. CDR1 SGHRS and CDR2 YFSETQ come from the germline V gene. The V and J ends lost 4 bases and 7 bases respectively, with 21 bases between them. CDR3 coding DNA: TGCGCCAGCAGCGCAGGGGACCGGGTGAGCCAAGAGCAGTACTTC. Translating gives CASSAGDRVSQEQYF.

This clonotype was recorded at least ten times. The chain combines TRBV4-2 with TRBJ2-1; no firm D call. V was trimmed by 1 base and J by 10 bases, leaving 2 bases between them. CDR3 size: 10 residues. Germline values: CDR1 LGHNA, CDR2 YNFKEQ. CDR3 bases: TGTGCCAGCAGCCAAGTGGAGCAGTTCTTC. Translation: CASSQVEQFF.

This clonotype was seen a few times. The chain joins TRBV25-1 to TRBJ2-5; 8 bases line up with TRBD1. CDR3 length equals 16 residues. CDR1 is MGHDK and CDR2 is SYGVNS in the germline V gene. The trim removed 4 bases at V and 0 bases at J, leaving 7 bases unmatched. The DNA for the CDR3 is TGTGCCAGCAGTGCGACAGGGGCCACCTACCAAGAGACCCAGTACTTC. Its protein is CASSATGATYQETQYF.

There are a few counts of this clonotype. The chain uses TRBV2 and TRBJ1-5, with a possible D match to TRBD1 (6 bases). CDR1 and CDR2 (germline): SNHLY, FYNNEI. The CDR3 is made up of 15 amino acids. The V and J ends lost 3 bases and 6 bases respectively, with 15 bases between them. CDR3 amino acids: CASSELTGNTQPQHF. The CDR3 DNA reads TGTGCCAGCAGTGAGCTAACAGGGAACACTCAGCCCCAGCATTTT.

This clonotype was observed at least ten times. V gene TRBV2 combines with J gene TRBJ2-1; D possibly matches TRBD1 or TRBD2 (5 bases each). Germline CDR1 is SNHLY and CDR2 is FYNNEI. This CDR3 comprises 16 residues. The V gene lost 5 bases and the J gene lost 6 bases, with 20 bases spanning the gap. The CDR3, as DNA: TGTGCCAGCAGTCTACACCGGGACCGCGGCGGCAATGAGCAGTTCTTC. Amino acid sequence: CASSLHRDRGGNEQFF. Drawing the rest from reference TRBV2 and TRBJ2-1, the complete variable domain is EPEVTQTPSHQVTQMGQEVILRCVPISNHLYFYWYRQILGQKVEFLVSFYNNEISEKSEIFDDQFSVERPDGSNFTLKIRSTKLEDSAMYFCASSLHRDRGGNEQFFGPGTRLTVL.

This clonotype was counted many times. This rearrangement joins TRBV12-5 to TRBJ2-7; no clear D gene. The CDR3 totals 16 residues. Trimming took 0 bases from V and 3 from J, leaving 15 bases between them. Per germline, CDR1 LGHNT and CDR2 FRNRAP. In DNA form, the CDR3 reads TGTGCTAGTGGTTTGGTACTTGAGAGACACTACTACGAGCAGTACTTC. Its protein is CASGLVLERHYYEQYF. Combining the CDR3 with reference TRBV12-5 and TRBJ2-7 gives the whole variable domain DARVTQTPRHKVTEMGQEVTMRCQPILGHNTVFWYRQTMMQGLELLAYFRNRAPLDDSGMPKDRFSAEMPDATLATLKIQPSEPRDSAVYFCASGLVLERHYYEQYFGPGTRLTVT.

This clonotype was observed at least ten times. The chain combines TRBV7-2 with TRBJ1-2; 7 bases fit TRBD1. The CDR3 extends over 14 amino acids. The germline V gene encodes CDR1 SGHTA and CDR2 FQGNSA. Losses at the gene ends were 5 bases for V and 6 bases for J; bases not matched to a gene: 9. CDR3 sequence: CASSIRQGSNGYTF. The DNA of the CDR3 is TGTGCCAGCAGCATCAGACAGGGTTCGAATGGCTACACCTTC.

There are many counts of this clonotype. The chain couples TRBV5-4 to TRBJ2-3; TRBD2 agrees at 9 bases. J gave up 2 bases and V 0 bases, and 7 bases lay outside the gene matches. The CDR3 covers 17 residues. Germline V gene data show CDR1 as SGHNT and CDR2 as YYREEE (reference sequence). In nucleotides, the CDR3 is TGTGCCAGCAGCTTGGTTCTTAGCGGGGGAAACACAGATACGCAGTATTTT. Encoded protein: CASSLVLSGGNTDTQYF.

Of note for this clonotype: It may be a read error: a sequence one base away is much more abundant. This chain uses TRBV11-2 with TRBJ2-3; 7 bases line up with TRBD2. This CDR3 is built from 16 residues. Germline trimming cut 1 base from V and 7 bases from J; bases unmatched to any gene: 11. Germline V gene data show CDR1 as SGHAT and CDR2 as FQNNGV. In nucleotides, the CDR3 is TGTGCCAGCAGCTTAGCTCCGGGGGGTAATGGGAATACGCAGTATTTT. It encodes CASSLAPGGNGNTQYF.

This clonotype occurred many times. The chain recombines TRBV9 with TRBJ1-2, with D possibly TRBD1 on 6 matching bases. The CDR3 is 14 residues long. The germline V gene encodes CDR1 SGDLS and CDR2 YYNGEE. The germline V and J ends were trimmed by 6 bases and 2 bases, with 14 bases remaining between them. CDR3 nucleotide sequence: TGTGCCAGCACGGAGACAGGACAAAACTATGGCTACACCTTC. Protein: CASTETGQNYGYTF.

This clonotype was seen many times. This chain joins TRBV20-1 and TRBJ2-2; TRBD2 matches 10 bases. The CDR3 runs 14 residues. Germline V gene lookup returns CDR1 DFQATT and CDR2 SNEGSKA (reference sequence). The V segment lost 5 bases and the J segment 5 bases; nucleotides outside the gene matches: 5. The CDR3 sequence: CSAVSGGATGELFF. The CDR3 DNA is TGCAGTGCTGTAAGCGGGGGGGCGACCGGGGAGCTGTTTTTT.

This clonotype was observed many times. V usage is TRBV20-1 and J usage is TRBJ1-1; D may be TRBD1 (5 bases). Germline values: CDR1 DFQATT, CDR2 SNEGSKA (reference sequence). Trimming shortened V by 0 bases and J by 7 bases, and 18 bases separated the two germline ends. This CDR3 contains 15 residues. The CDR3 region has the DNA TGCAGTGCTAGAGATCGTGCAGGGTCGAATGGTGAAGCTTTCTTT. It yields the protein CSARDRAGSNGEAFF.

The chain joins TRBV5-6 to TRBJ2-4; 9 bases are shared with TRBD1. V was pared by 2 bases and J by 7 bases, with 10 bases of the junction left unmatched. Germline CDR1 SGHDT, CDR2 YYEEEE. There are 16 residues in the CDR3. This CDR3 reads CASSFTGGFFSNIQYF. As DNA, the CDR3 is TGTGCCAGCAGCTTTACAGGGGGCTTTTTTTCGAACATTCAGTACTTC.

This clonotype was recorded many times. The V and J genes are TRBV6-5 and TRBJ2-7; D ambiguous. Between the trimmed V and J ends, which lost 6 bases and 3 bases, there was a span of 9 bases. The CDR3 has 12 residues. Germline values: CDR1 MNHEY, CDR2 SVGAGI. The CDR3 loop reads CASSGPLYEQYF. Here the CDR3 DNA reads TGTGCCAGCAGCGGACCGCTCTACGAGCAGTACTTC.

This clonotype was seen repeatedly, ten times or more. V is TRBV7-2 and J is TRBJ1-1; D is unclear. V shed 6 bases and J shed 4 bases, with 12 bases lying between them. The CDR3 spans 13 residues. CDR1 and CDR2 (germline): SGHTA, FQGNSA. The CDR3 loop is CASRFAGSTEAFF. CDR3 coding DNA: TGTGCCAGCAGGTTTGCGGGGAGCACTGAAGCTTTCTTT.